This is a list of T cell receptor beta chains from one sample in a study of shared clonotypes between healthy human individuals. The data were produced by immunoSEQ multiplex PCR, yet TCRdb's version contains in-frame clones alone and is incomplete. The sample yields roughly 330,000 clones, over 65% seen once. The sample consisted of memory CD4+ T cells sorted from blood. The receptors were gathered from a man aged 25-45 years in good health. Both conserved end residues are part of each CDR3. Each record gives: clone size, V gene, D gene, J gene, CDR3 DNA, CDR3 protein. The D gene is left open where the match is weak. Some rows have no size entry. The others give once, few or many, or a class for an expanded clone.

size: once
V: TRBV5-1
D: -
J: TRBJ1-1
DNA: TGCGCCAGCAGCTTGGTGGGACCAGGAGACACTGAAGCTTTCTTT
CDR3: CASSLVGPGDTEAFF

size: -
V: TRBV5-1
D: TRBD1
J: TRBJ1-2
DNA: TGCGCCAGCAGCTTGTTACAGGGGGCAGATGGCTACACCTTC
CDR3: CASSLLQGADGYTF

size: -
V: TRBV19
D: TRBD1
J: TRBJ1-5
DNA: TGTGCCAGTAGTACAACAGGGGGCGCGCAGCCCCAGCATTTT
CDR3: CASSTTGGAQPQHF

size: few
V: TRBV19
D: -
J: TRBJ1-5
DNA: TGTGCCAGTAGTCCGACTCGACAGGCCCCTTATAGCAATCAGCCCCAGCATTTT
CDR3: CASSPTRQAPYSNQPQHF

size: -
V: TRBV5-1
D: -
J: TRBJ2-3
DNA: TGCGCCAGCGGTGGAGGGCAGCGCACAGATACGCAGTATTTT
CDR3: CASGGGQRTDTQYF

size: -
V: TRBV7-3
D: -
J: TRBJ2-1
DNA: TGTGCCAGCAGCTTAAGCCGGGGTGAGCAGTTCTTC
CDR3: CASSLSRGEQFF

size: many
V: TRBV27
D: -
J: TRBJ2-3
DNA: TGTGCCAGCAGTTTTTTAGGCGGGTACACAGATACGCAGTATTTT
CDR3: CASSFLGGYTDTQYF

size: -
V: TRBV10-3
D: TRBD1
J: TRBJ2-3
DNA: TGTGCCATCAATGGTGCAGGGGGCGCGATCATTGATACGCAGTATTTT
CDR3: CAINGAGGAIIDTQYF

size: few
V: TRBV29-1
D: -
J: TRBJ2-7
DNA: TGCAGCGTGAGCCTCAGCAGCATAAGCTCCTACGAGCAGTACTTC
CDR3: CSVSLSSISSYEQYF

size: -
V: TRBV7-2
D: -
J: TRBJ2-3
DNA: TGTGCCAGCAGCGCGACCGGTGGGGGTCCTACGCAGTATTTT
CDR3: CASSATGGGPTQYF

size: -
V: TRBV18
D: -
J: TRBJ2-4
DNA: TGTGCCAGCTCACCACAAGGGGTCAAAAACATTCAGTACTTC
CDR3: CASSPQGVKNIQYF

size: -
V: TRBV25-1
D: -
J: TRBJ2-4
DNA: TGTGCCAGCAGTGAATCCGGGGGTCCTGCCAAAAACATTCAGTACTTC
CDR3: CASSESGGPAKNIQYF

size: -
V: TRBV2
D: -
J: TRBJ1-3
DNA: TGTGCCAGCAGTGGTTTCGTCCTCTCTGGAAACACCATATATTTT
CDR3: CASSGFVLSGNTIYF

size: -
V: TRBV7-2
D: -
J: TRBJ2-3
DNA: TGTGCCAGCAGCAACCCGCTGGGGGGGCGCGGGACAGATACGCAGTATTTT
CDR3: CASSNPLGGRGTDTQYF

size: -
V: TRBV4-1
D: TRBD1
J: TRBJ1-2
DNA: TGCGCCAGCAGCCAAGGAGGACAGGTTGGCTACACCTTC
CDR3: CASSQGGQVGYTF

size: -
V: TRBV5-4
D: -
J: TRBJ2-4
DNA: TGTGCCAGCAGCTCCACCGGGGCTTTAGCCAAAAACATTCAGTACTTC
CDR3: CASSSTGALAKNIQYF

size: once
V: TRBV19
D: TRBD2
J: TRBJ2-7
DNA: TGTGCCAGTAGTGCGGTCCGGGGGGCCTACGAGCAGTACTTC
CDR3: CASSAVRGAYEQYF

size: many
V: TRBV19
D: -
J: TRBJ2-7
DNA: TGTGCCAGCAAGAAGGGGCAGGGGCGCATCTCCTACGAGCAGTACTTC
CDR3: CASKKGQGRISYEQYF

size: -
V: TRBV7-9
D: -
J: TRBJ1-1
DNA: TGTGCCAGCAGCTTAGCAGGGCAGAACACTGAAGCTTTCTTT
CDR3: CASSLAGQNTEAFF

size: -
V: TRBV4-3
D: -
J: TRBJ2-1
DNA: TGCGCCAGCAGCCAAGATCCAGGTCATAGTGAGCAGTTCTTC
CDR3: CASSQDPGHSEQFF

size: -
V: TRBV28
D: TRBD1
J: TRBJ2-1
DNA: TGTGCCAGCACCCGCCCCCGGACAGGGACCAGGTTCTTC
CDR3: CASTRPRTGTRFF

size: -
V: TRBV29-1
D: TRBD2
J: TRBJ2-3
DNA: TGCAGCGTCCGTCTAGCGGGAATGGATACGCAGTATTTT
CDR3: CSVRLAGMDTQYF

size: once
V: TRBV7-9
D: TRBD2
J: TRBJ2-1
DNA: TGTGCCAGCAGCTTAAATCTAGCGGACCGCCCGTTCTTC
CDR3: CASSLNLADRPFF

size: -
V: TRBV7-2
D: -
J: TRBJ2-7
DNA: TGTGCCAGCAGCTTAAATCTAGCCTCCGAGCAGTACTTC
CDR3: CASSLNLASEQYF

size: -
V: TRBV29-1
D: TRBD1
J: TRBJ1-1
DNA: TGCAGCGTGGGGACAGGGCGACCGAACACTGAAGCTTTCTTT
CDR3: CSVGTGRPNTEAFF

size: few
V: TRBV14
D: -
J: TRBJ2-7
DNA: TGTGCCAGCAGCCGCGGGACAGTTTACGAGCAGTACTTC
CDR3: CASSRGTVYEQYF

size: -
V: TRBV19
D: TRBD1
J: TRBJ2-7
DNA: TGTGCCAGTAGTCATCGGGACAGGGTGTTCGAGCAGTACTTC
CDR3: CASSHRDRVFEQYF

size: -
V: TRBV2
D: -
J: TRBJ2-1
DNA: TGTGCCAGCAGAATCGGGGTCGCGGCCTACAATGAGCAGTTCTTC
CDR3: CASRIGVAAYNEQFF

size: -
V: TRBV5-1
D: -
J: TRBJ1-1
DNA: TGCGCCAGCAGCTTGTCCGGGATCCCGAACACTGAAGCTTTCTTT
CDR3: CASSLSGIPNTEAFF

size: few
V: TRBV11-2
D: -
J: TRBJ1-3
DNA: TGTGCCAGCAGCTTTGGTGGAAACACCATATATTTT
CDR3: CASSFGGNTIYF

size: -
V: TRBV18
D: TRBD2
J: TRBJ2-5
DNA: TGTGCCAGCTCACGACTAGCGGTACAAGAGACCCAGTACTTC
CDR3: CASSRLAVQETQYF

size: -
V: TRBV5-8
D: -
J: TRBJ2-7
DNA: TGTGCCAGCAGCTTGTTGGGGGGCTCCTACGAGCAGTACTTC
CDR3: CASSLLGGSYEQYF

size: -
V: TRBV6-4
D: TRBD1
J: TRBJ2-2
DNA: TGTGCCAGCAGTGACTCGGGACAGGGTTTCACCGGGGAGCTGTTTTTT
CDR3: CASSDSGQGFTGELFF

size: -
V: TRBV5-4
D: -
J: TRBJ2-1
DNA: TGTGCCAGCAGGTACCTGGCGGGACTCTCGACTGAGCAGTTCTTC
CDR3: CASRYLAGLSTEQFF

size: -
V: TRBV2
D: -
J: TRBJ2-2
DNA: TGTGCCAGCAGTGTAGTACTTACCGGGGAGCTGTTTTTT
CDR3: CASSVVLTGELFF

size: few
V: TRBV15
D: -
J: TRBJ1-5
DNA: TGTGCCACCAGCGGACAGCTCAATCAGCCCCAGCATTTT
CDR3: CATSGQLNQPQHF

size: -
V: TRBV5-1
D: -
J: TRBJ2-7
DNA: TGCGCCAGCCGGCGGCAGGACAACTCCTACGAGCAGTACTTC
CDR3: CASRRQDNSYEQYF

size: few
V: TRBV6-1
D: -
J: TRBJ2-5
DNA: TGTGCCAGTCTCGGGGCCCCGGAGACCCAGTACTTC
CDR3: CASLGAPETQYF

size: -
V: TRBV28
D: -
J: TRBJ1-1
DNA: TGTGCCAGTTACCGGGACATAGACACTGAAGCTTTCTTT
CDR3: CASYRDIDTEAFF

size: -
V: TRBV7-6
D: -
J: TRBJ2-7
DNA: TGTGCCGTGGGGGCGCGGGATGGGTACGAGCAGTACTTC
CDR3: CAVGARDGYEQYF

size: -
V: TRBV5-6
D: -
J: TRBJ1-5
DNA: TGTGCCAGCAGCTTGGTGGGGGCGGGGCCCCAGCATTTT
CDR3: CASSLVGAGPQHF

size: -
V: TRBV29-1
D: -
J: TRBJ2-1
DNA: TGCAGCGCAAGCCGGGACCACAATGAGCAGTTCTTC
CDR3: CSASRDHNEQFF

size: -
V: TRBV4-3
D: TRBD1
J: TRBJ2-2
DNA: TGCGCCAGCAGCCAAGGGGTCAGGGGGACCGGGGAGCTGTTTTTT
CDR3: CASSQGVRGTGELFF

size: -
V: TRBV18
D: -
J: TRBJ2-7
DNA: TGTGCCAGCTCACCAAAGTTAACCTACGAGCAGTACTTC
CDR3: CASSPKLTYEQYF

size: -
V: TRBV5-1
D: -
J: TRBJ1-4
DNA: TGCGCCAGCAGCTCTCAACAGGGTAAACTGTTTTTT
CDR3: CASSSQQGKLFF

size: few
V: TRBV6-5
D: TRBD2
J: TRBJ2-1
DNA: TGTGCCAGCAGTTATGGGGGAGGGAGCAATGAGCAGTTCTTC
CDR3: CASSYGGGSNEQFF

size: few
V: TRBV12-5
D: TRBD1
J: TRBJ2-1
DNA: TGTGCTAGTGGCCAGGGACAGGGGGCTAAGGATGAGCAGTTCTTC
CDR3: CASGQGQGAKDEQFF

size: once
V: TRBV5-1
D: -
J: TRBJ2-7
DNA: TGCGCCAGCAGCTTGGTTGGGCCAGGGGAAGAGCAGTACTTC
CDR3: CASSLVGPGEEQYF

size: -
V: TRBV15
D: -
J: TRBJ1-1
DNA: TGTGCCACCAGCGTCAGGGCGAACACTGAAGCTTTCTTT
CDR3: CATSVRANTEAFF

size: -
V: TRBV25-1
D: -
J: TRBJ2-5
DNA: TGTGCCAGCACCCCCAGGGAGACTCAAGAGACCCAGTACTTC
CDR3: CASTPRETQETQYF

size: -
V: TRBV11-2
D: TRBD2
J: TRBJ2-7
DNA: TGTGCCAGCAGCTTGGTCGGGGGGGGCCCCTACGAGCAGTACTTC
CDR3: CASSLVGGGPYEQYF

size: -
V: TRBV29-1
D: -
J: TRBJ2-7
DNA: TGCAGCGTTATTGGACTCTTCTCTCGGCACGAGCAGTACTTC
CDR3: CSVIGLFSRHEQYF

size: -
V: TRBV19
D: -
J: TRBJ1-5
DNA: TGTGCCAGTAGTACCCTCGGACAACCAAAACAGCCCCAGCATTTT
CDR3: CASSTLGQPKQPQHF

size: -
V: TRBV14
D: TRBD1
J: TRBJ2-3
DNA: TGTGCCAGCAGCCAGTGGGACAGGGGCTTCTCAGATACGCAGTATTTT
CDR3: CASSQWDRGFSDTQYF

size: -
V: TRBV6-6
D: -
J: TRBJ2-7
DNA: TGTGCCAGCAGACGACAGGAAGCCTACGAGCAGTACTTC
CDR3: CASRRQEAYEQYF

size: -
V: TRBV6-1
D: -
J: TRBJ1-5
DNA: TGTGCCAGCAGTGAAGATTCAGGGAGCAATCAGCCCCAGCATTTT
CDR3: CASSEDSGSNQPQHF

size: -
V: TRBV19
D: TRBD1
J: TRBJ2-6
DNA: TGTGCCAGTAGTGGTACAGGGGTTGGGGCCAACGTCCTGACTTTC
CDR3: CASSGTGVGANVLTF

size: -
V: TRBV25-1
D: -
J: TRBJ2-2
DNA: TGTGCCAGCAGTGAAGCTGGGGGCGACACCGGGGAGCTGTTTTTT
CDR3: CASSEAGGDTGELFF

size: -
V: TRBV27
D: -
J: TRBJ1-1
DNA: TGTGCCAGCCGGACTATAGGGGCTCAAGACAATGAAGCTTTCTTT
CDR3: CASRTIGAQDNEAFF